One sample yielded the 32 T cell receptor beta chains listed below, sequenced in a study of blood T cell repertoires in COVID-19. Assay: immunoSEQ multiplex PCR; the TCRdb copy retains only in-frame clones and omits some. The sample includes about 330,000 clones, about 82% of them seen just once. The specimen was peripheral blood. All receptors derive from a woman aged 50 to 60 with acute or convalescent COVID-19.

The J gene is TRBJ1-1, the V gene TRBV12-3 or TRBV12-4; tentative D call: TRBD1 (5 bases). CDR3 length equals 13 residues. Trimming shortened V by 4 bases and J by 0 bases, and 6 bases separated the two germline ends. The CDR3 DNA is TGTGCCAGCAGTTGGACATTGAACACTGAAGCTTTCTTT. Amino acid sequence: CASSWTLNTEAFF.

The genes are TRBV9 and TRBJ2-2, with TRBD2 matching 14 bases. This CDR3 has 18 amino acids. Looked up from germline, CDR1 is SGDLS and CDR2 is YYNGEE. V lost 3 bases to trimming and J lost 3 bases; unmatched junction nucleotides: 7. For the CDR3, the DNA is TGTGCCAGCAGCGCGAGGGGACTAGCGGGAGTTGACACCGGGGAGCTGTTTTTT. Its protein is CASSARGLAGVDTGELFF.

The V and J genes are TRBV27 and TRBJ1-2, with 10 bases fitting TRBD1. V lost 6 bases, J lost 4 bases, and 11 bases stayed unmatched. Germline CDR1 reads MNHEY; CDR2 reads SMNVEV (reference sequence). This CDR3 is built from 16 residues. In DNA form, the CDR3 reads TGTGCCAGCAGCCCATATGGGGGACAGGGGTCCTATGGCTACACCTTC. Translation gives CASSPYGGQGSYGYTF.

This chain connects TRBV28 to TRBJ2-1; D may be TRBD2 (6 bases). V dropped 5 bases and J dropped 13 bases, with 30 bases sitting between them. This CDR3 has 17 amino acids. Germline V gene data show CDR1 as MDHEN and CDR2 as SYDVKM. As DNA, the CDR3 is TGTGCCAGCAGTCTACCCCGACTAGACCAAGAAGGTCCAGACCAGTTCTTC. This codes for CASSLPRLDQEGPDQFF.

CDR3 in amino acids: CASSLPGGKTEAFF. CDR3 in DNA: TGTGCCAGCAGTTTACCGGGGGGCAAAACTGAAGCTTTCTTT. This chain links TRBV28 with TRBJ1-1; weak D call: TRBD1 (6 bases). The germline gives CDR1 MDHEN, CDR2 SYDVKM. Trimming cost V 2 bases and J 5 bases, with 12 bases left between them. There are 14 residues in the CDR3. Combining the CDR3 with reference TRBV28 and TRBJ1-1 gives the whole variable domain DVKVTQSSRYLVKRTGEKVFLECVQDMDHENMFWYRQDPGLGLRLIYFSYDVKMKEKGDIPEGYSVSREKKERFSLILESASTNQTSMYLCASSLPGGKTEAFFGQGTRLTVV.

This rearrangement joins TRBV2 to TRBJ1-5; no reliable D call. The CDR3 consists of 18 residues. From germline, CDR1 is SNHLY and CDR2 FYNNEI. Deletions cut 5 bases from V and 2 bases from J, with 22 bases between. This CDR3 is CASSTPRLQTSGNQPQHF. Written as DNA, the CDR3 is TGTGCCAGCAGTACCCCTCGGCTACAGACGTCGGGCAATCAGCCCCAGCATTTT.

DNA for the CDR3: TGTGCCAGCAGTTTATACGCGTCTCTAGCGACTGAGCAGTTCTTC. Encoded protein: CASSLYASLATEQFF. The V call is TRBV28, the J call TRBJ2-1; a weak D match, TRBD2 (6 bases). Germline CDR1 is MDHEN and CDR2 is SYDVKM. Trimming cost V 1 base and J 9 bases, with 16 bases left between them. CDR3 length: 15 residues.

V usage is TRBV9 and J usage is TRBJ2-3, with D tentatively TRBD2 (6 bases). Germline CDR1 reads SGDLS; CDR2 reads YYNGEE. The CDR3 totals 16 residues. V lost 4 bases to trimming and J lost 2 bases, with 17 bases between them. The CDR3 DNA is TGTGCCAGCAGCTCTATCCGTGGAGGGCTCACAGATACGCAGTATTTT. Amino acids: CASSSIRGGLTDTQYF.

The rearrangement joins TRBV11-2 to TRBJ2-1; possible D gene TRBD2, 5 bases. The V gene's germline CDR1 is SGHAT and CDR2 FQNNGV. The V and J ends lost 5 bases and 6 bases respectively, with 11 bases between them. The CDR3 spans 13 residues. The CDR3 DNA reads as TGTGCCAGCAGCCGTCAAACTAGCAATGAGCAGTTCTTC. Its protein is CASSRQTSNEQFF.

DNA of the CDR3: TGCAGTGCCGCCTCCGGGGACGAGCAGTACTTC. As protein: CSAASGDEQYF. The chain carries TRBV20-1 and TRBJ2-7; D is perhaps TRBD2 (5 bases). CDR1 and CDR2 from the germline V gene are DFQATT and SNEGSKA (reference sequence). CDR3 length: 11 amino acids. V lost 6 bases and J lost 5, with 11 bases in between.

This chain links TRBV9 with TRBJ1-3, with D perhaps matching TRBD1 (5 bases). The CDR3 contains 15 residues. Germline V gene sequence: CDR1 SGDLS, CDR2 YYNGEE. Between the trimmed V and J ends, which lost 1 base and 4 bases, there was a span of 12 bases. The CDR3 protein is CASSVSARGGNTIYF. CDR3 nucleotides: TGTGCCAGCAGCGTATCTGCACGGGGGGGAAACACCATATATTTT.

Written as DNA, the CDR3 is TGCGCCAGCAGACCCGGACAGCGATTCGTGGACGAGCAGTACTTC. This codes for CASRPGQRFVDEQYF. This rearrangement joins TRBV10-2 to TRBJ2-7; tentative D call: TRBD1 (6 bases). Germline V CDR1 and CDR2: WSHSY, SAAADI. Between the trimmed V and J ends, which lost 6 bases and 5 bases, there was a span of 20 bases. The CDR3 loop spans 15 amino acids.

As concerns this clone: One end of the junction is discordant with germline, which a read error may explain. Other DNA sequences in this sample translate to the same CDR3. The rearrangement joins TRBV27 to TRBJ1-4; D is uncertain. Germline assignment: CDR1 MNHEY and CDR2 SMNVEV (reference sequence). The CDR3 has 15 amino acids. The CDR3, as DNA: TGTGCCAGCAGTCCGAGGGCTGACACGAATGAAAAATTGTTTTTT. The encoded protein is CASSPRADTNEKLFF.

CDR3 DNA sequence: TGTGCCAGCAGTTTATTTCAGGGTAGCACCGGGGAGCTGTTTTTT. Translated: CASSLFQGSTGELFF. This sequence joins TRBV27 and TRBJ2-2; D might be TRBD1 (5 bases). This CDR3 contains 15 residues. Trimming removed 1 base at V and 4 bases at J, with 10 bases between. CDR1 and CDR2 (germline): MNHEY, SMNVEV (reference sequence).

The chain links TRBV4-1 to TRBJ2-5; D call uncertain. V was trimmed by 4 bases and J by 3 bases, leaving 18 bases between them. The CDR3 runs 16 residues. From germline, CDR1 is MGHRA and CDR2 YSYEKL. The CDR3 protein is CASSPLPPQRKETQYF. Here the CDR3 DNA reads TGCGCCAGCAGCCCTCTGCCACCCCAGCGCAAAGAGACCCAGTACTTC.

The chain joins TRBV9 to TRBJ2-5; 7 nucleotides match TRBD1. Germline V gene data show CDR1 as SGDLS and CDR2 as YYNGEE. V lost 6 bases, J lost 1 base, and 9 bases stayed unmatched. The CDR3 is made up of 15 amino acids. The CDR3 coding sequence is TGTGCCAGCACACGACAGGGTGTAGTCCAAGAGACCCAGTACTTC. Protein sequence: CASTRQGVVQETQYF. Full variable domain (rest looked up from reference TRBV9 and TRBJ2-5): DSGVTQTPKHLITATGQRVTLRCSPRSGDLSVYWYQQSLDQGLQFLIQYYNGEERAKGNILERFSAQQFPDLHSELNLSSLELGDSALYFCASTRQGVVQETQYFGPGTRLLVL.

The chain joins TRBV28 to TRBJ2-2; 13 nucleotides match TRBD2. CDR3 length: 16 residues. J was trimmed by 3 bases and V by 5 bases; bases with no gene match: 3. CDR1 and CDR2 (germline): MDHEN, SYDVKM. Here the CDR3 reads CASSAGLAGDTGELFF. CDR3 DNA sequence: TGTGCCAGCAGTGCCGGACTAGCGGGAGACACCGGGGAGCTGTTTTTT.

This clone was counted once. The rearrangement links TRBV19 to TRBJ1-1, with a tentative D call TRBD1 (5 bases). V shed 11 bases and J shed 4 bases, with 14 bases lying between them. Germline loops: CDR1 LNHDA, CDR2 SQIVND (reference sequence). The CDR3 is made up of 12 amino acids. CDR3 region: CASGGLTTEAFF. Written as DNA, the CDR3 is TGTGCCTCGGGGGGTTTGACCACTGAAGCTTTCTTT. The variable domain in full, completed from reference TRBV19 and TRBJ1-1, reads DGGITQSPKYLFRKEGQNVTLSCEQNLNHDAMYWYRQDPGQGLRLIYYSQIVNDFQKGDIAEGYSVSREKKESFPLTVTSAQKNPTAFYLCASGGLTTEAFFGQGTRLTVV.

The chain couples TRBV7-2 to TRBJ1-5, with no clear D. The CDR3 consists of 16 residues. Trimming took off 1 base at V and 3 bases at J, with 13 bases between the two ends. Germline CDR1 SGHTA, CDR2 FQGNSA. The CDR3 DNA follows: TGTGCCAGCAGCTTAGTATCAGGCCTTAACAATCAGCCCCAGCATTTT. Its translation: CASSLVSGLNNQPQHF.

The gene calls are TRBV27 and TRBJ2-1; a possible D gene is TRBD2 (5 bases). Germline CDR1 MNHEY, CDR2 SMNVEV (reference sequence). There are 12 residues in the CDR3. V lost 5 bases, J lost 9 bases, and 11 bases lay in between. This CDR3 reads CASSPRTAEQFF. CDR3 DNA: TGTGCCAGCAGTCCCCGGACTGCTGAGCAGTTCTTC.

V usage is TRBV3-1 (or the pseudogene TRBV3-2) and J usage is TRBJ1-2; no definite D call. Trimming left V 4 bases short and J 3 bases short, with 9 bases between. Germline V lookup: CDR1 LGHDT, CDR2 YNNKEL (reference sequence). This CDR3 region has 13 residues. CDR3 region: CASSRVGDYGYTF. The CDR3 DNA follows: TGTGCCAGCAGCCGGGTTGGAGACTATGGCTACACCTTC.

V usage is TRBV7-2 and J usage is TRBJ2-2; possibly TRBD2 for D (5 bases). V dropped 3 bases and J dropped 1 base, with 9 bases sitting between them. CDR1 is SGHTA and CDR2 is FQGNSA in the germline V gene. The CDR3 covers 15 residues. The CDR3 loop reads CASSFGGLNTGELFF. CDR3 nucleotides: TGTGCCAGCAGCTTTGGAGGCCTGAACACCGGGGAGCTGTTTTTT.

V and J are TRBV30 and TRBJ1-2; 9 bases match TRBD1. Germline trimming cut 3 bases from V and 5 bases from J; bases unmatched to any gene: 7. The CDR3 runs 14 residues. Germline CDR1 and CDR2: GTSNPN and SVGIG (reference sequence). The CDR3 DNA is TGTGCCTGGAGCCATTCCGGGACAGGGTATGGCTACACCTTC. Its protein product is CAWSHSGTGYGYTF.

The chain recombines TRBV19 with TRBJ2-7; TRBD2 matches 8 bases. The CDR3 is made up of 13 amino acids. The V gene's germline CDR1 is LNHDA and CDR2 SQIVND (reference sequence). The trim removed 2 bases at V and 6 bases at J, leaving 3 bases unmatched. CDR3 nucleotide sequence: TGTGCCAGTAGTATACGACTAGCGTCCGAGCAGTACTTC. Protein: CASSIRLASEQYF.

The chain links TRBV18 to TRBJ2-7; 7 positions match TRBD1. This CDR3 is built from 15 residues. The germline CDR1 and CDR2 sequences are KGHSH and LQKENI. The trim removed 6 bases at V and 12 bases at J, leaving 20 bases unmatched. In DNA form, the CDR3 reads TGTGCCAGCTCGAATGGCCAACCTCTGACAGGGTACGTGTACTTC. This sequence encodes CASSNGQPLTGYVYF.

This rearrangement joins TRBV2 to TRBJ1-1; 9 bases align to TRBD1. Germline loops: CDR1 SNHLY, CDR2 FYNNEI. V dropped 11 bases and J dropped 4; count of bases not matched to a gene: 17. The CDR3 runs 16 residues. This CDR3 reads CAVNRDRAGISTEAFF. The CDR3 DNA sequence: TGTGCCGTAAACCGGGACAGGGCCGGTATTAGCACTGAAGCTTTCTTT.

CDR3 nucleotide sequence: TGTGCCAGCAGCGTAGTCGCGGGAAGGGGGGGTGAGCAGTTCTTC. It codes for CASSVVAGRGGEQFF. This sequence joins TRBV9 and TRBJ2-1; weak D call: TRBD2 (7 bases). Germline CDR1 and CDR2: SGDLS and YYNGEE. The CDR3 consists of 15 residues. Trimming removed 0 bases from V and 9 bases from J, with 16 bases in between.

This chain links TRBV29-1 with TRBJ2-1; TRBD2 aligns across 10 bases. J was trimmed by 8 bases and V by 0 bases; bases with no gene match: 10. There are 16 residues in the CDR3. In germline, CDR1 is SQVTM, CDR2 ANQGSEA. In DNA form, the CDR3 reads TGCAGCGTTGAAGACCCACAAAGCGGGAGGGCCTATGAGCAGTTCTTC. Translating gives CSVEDPQSGRAYEQFF.

V gene TRBV2 combines with J gene TRBJ2-5; TRBD1 agrees at 7 bases. Trimming at V came to 6 bases and at J to 2 bases, leaving 3 bases not matched to a gene. Germline CDR1 SNHLY, CDR2 FYNNEI. The CDR3 length is 13 residues. CDR3 coding DNA: TGTGCCAGCAGGGGACAGAGGCAAGAGACCCAGTACTTC. This codes for CASRGQRQETQYF.

The CDR3 DNA reads TGTGCCTGGAGTCTAGACAGACCAGCAACTAATGAAAAACTGTTTTTT. Translating gives CAWSLDRPATNEKLFF. The V and J genes are TRBV30 and TRBJ1-4; possibly TRBD1 for D (5 bases). The CDR3 is 16 residues long. The V and J ends lost 2 bases and 0 bases respectively, with 13 bases between them. Per germline, CDR1 GTSNPN and CDR2 SVGIG (reference sequence).

This chain connects TRBV9 to TRBJ2-3, with D maybe TRBD2 (6 bases). The CDR3 is 16 residues long. Trimming took 0 bases from V and 0 from J, leaving 11 bases between them. The germline V gene has CDR1 SGDLS and CDR2 YYNGEE. Written as DNA, the CDR3 is TGTGCCAGCAGCGTAGGGAGGGCAACTAGCACAGATACGCAGTATTTT. Its protein is CASSVGRATSTDTQYF.

J is TRBJ1-2 and V is TRBV6-6; unclear D gene. Trimming took off 5 bases at V and 4 bases at J, with 17 bases between the two ends. From germline, CDR1 is MNHNY and CDR2 SVGAGI (reference sequence). The CDR3 is 15 amino acids. DNA of the CDR3: TGTGCCAGCAGTGATTCTCCAGTATCTCCCTATGGCTACACCTTC. The encoded protein is CASSDSPVSPYGYTF.